This TCR beta chain was sequenced for a study of shared clonotypes between healthy human individuals. For the study at large: Donors consisted of a couple of women and a few men between 18 and 49. Study-wide points: Collection of samples was limited to blood; tissue repertoires likely differ.

Deep-level settings were used for running the assay. Unsorted PBMCs provided DNA that was sequenced on ten immunoSEQ deep assay plates. Method: immunoSEQ multiplex PCR; TCRdb's copy keeps in-frame clones and lacks some. The sample lists fewer than 650,000 clones, about three quarters occurring once. About this clone itself: Antigen: not known.

J lost 4 bases, V lost 5 bases, and 7 bases had no gene match. The CDR3 totals 14 residues. Germline V gene data show CDR1 as MDHEN and CDR2 as SYDVKM. This receptor was identified in a woman aged 40 to 50 in good health. Some clones in this sample may be carry-over from other donors' samples. Sequencing input: PBMCs. The V gene is TRBV28, the J gene TRBJ2-5; TRBD2 aligns across 7 bases. CDR3 amino acids: CASSPAGVPETQYF. The CDR3 coding sequence is TGTGCCAGCAGTCCCGCGGGAGTACCAGAGACCCAGTACTTC.